These T cell receptor beta chains were read from a single sample in a study of CD4+ T cells in melanoma. Profiling relied on immunoSEQ multiplex PCR, and the TCRdb table lists in-frame clones only, not all of them. Of about 15,000 clones listed, around 80% were seen once; the top ten hold 5.5% to 8%. Source material: cells from a culture (not recorded whether cultured in vitro). The receptors shown here come from a human donor with melanoma. The CDR3 runs from the conserved cysteine through the conserved F or W. D genes are given only for firm matches. The size entry is marked missing in some rows and otherwise reads once, few, many or a size class.

>.|.|TRBJ1-2|TRBV9
TGTGCCAGCAGCCCCCAGGCCGGGCTGTATGGCTACACCTTC
CASSPQAGLYGYTF
>.|.|TRBJ1-2|TRBV9
TGTGCCAGCAGCCCTGGATCCGACAGGAGGTACTACACCTTC
CASSPGSDRRYYTF
>.|.|TRBJ1-2|TRBV7-9
TGTGCCAGCAGCTTCACCCGCGCCGTAGACTATGGCTACACCTTC
CASSFTRAVDYGYTF
>.|.|TRBJ1-5|TRBV6-1
TGTGCCAGCAGTCTCCAGAACAACCACAATCAGCCCCAGCATTTT
CASSLQNNHNQPQHF
>TRBD1|.|TRBJ1-2|TRBV5-4
TGTGCCAGCAGCCCACGGACTACAGGGGGCGATGGCTACACCTTC
CASSPRTTGGDGYTF
>.|.|TRBJ1-2|TRBV5-1
TGCGCCAGCAGCTTGGGAACAGGACTGACTGGCTACACCTTC
CASSLGTGLTGYTF
>.|.|TRBJ2-5|TRBV6-6
TGTGCCAGCAGTTATTCCGACAGGTCGGGGGAGACCCAGTACTTC
CASSYSDRSGETQYF
>.|.|TRBJ1-3|TRBV19
TGTGCCAGTAGTTTTGGCGACTTTGGAAACACCATATATTTT
CASSFGDFGNTIYF
>TRBD1|.|TRBJ2-7|TRBV7-2
TGTGCCAGCAGCTTATGGAATTCAGGGGGCTCTTACGAGCAGTACTTC
CASSLWNSGGSYEQYF
>TRBD2|.|TRBJ2-3|TRBV19
TGTGCCAGTACCTCAGCGGGGGGTACGCAGTATTTT
CASTSAGGTQYF
>TRBD2|.|TRBJ2-7|TRBV5-5
TGTGCCAGCAGCTGGGGGACTAGCGGGTACCAGTACTTC
CASSWGTSGYQYF
>.|once|TRBJ1-2|TRBV10-3
TGTGCCATCAGTGGGGGGGGCTGGGGGCACTATGGCTACACCTTC
CAISGGGWGHYGYTF
>.|medium-sized|TRBJ2-4|TRBV2
TGTGCCAGCAGTCCTGACAGGTCCTCGGCCAAAAACATTCAGTACTTC
CASSPDRSSAKNIQYF
>.|.|TRBJ1-4|TRBV5-6
TGTGCCAGCAGCGAAAGTGGACAGCCAAATGAAAAACTGTTTTTT
CASSESGQPNEKLFF
>.|.|TRBJ1-2|TRBV30
TGTGCCTGGAGTGTACGGGGGGGCTACACCTTC
CAWSVRGGYTF
>.|.|TRBJ2-1|TRBV6-5
TGTGCCAGCAGTTACTTATACGGTTACAATGAGCAGTTCTTC
CASSYLYGYNEQFF
>.|.|TRBJ2-1|TRBV11-2
TGTGCCAGCAGCACCCTTGCCAGGTTGGGAAACAATGAGCAGTTCTTC
CASSTLARLGNNEQFF
>TRBD1|.|TRBJ1-1|TRBV7-2
TGTGCCAGCAGCTTATCCGGGACAGGGGGCGAGGGAACTGAAGCTTTCTTT
CASSLSGTGGEGTEAFF
>.|.|TRBJ2-1|TRBV19
TGTGCCAGTAGTATAGATCGAGAACAAGAGCAGTTCTTC
CASSIDREQEQFF
>.|once|TRBJ1-5|TRBV10-2
TGCGCCAGCAGTGATCTAGGTAGCAATCAGCCCCAGCATTTT
CASSDLGSNQPQHF
>.|.|TRBJ2-7|TRBV15
TGTGCCACCAGCAGAGGGACCACAAAGAGCGAGCAGTACTTC
CATSRGTTKSEQYF
>TRBD1|.|TRBJ1-5|TRBV6-6
TGTGCCAGCAGCAGGGGGGCCCAAATTAGCAATCAGCCCCAGCATTTT
CASSRGAQISNQPQHF
>.|once|TRBJ1-1|TRBV6-6
TGTGCCAGCAGTCGAGGGTGGGCTGAAGCTTTCTTT
CASSRGWAEAFF
>TRBD1|.|TRBJ2-7|TRBV5-1
TGCGCCAGCAGCTTGGGGGACAGGACAACCGGCGAGCAGTACTTC
CASSLGDRTTGEQYF
>.|.|TRBJ1-6|TRBV7-9
TGTGCCAGCAATAGGCAGTTAAATTCACCCCTCCACTTT
CASNRQLNSPLHF
>TRBD2|.|TRBJ2-3|TRBV5-4
TGTGCCAGCAGCTTTTCGATCGGGGGGGATACGCAGTATTTT
CASSFSIGGDTQYF
>TRBD2|.|TRBJ2-5|TRBV7-8
TGTGCCAGCAGCTTAGAATGGGCTAGCGGGGTGACCCAGTACTTC
CASSLEWASGVTQYF
>TRBD2|.|TRBJ2-2|TRBV7-6
TGTGCCAGCAGCTCGACGGGGGGGCAAATCACCGGGGAGCTGTTTTTT
CASSSTGGQITGELFF
>.|.|TRBJ2-7|TRBV10-3
TGTGCCATCAGTGACGGGGATCGGGTCCGGGAGCAGTACTTC
CAISDGDRVREQYF
>.|few|TRBJ1-1|TRBV5-1
TGCGCCAGCAGCTTGGCTAACACTGAAGCTTTCTTT
CASSLANTEAFF
>.|.|TRBJ2-5|TRBV6-1
TGTGCTACGAGGGGGGGCGAGACCCAGTACTTC
CATRGGETQYF
>.|.|TRBJ1-1|TRBV19
TGTGCCAGTAGTATTTCCAGGAACACTGAAGCTTTCTTT
CASSISRNTEAFF
>.|.|TRBJ1-3|TRBV5-1
TGCGCCAGCAGCTTGGGAGTCTTCTCTGGAAACACCATATATTTT
CASSLGVFSGNTIYF
>.|.|TRBJ1-3|TRBV5-1
TGCGCCAGCAGCTTGGTTGGCGTTCCTGGAAACACCATATATTTT
CASSLVGVPGNTIYF
>.|.|TRBJ2-2|TRBV27
TGTGCCAGCAGTTTAGGCAGTTACACCGGGGAGCTGTTTTTT
CASSLGSYTGELFF
>.|.|TRBJ2-3|TRBV6-6
TGTGCCAGCGCAAAGACTAGGACTTACACAGATACGCAGTATTTT
CASAKTRTYTDTQYF
>.|.|TRBJ2-5|TRBV30
TGTGCCTGGAGGAGAATAGTCCAAGAGACCCAGTACTTC
CAWRRIVQETQYF